This T cell receptor (beta chain) was identified in a study of HIV-infected patients and healthy controls. CDR1 is SGHVS, CDR2 FNYEAQ, per germline. The junction had 7 bases not matched to a gene; V was cut back by 5 bases and J by 4 bases. The CDR3 is made up of 15 amino acids. TCRdb fed the 5' RACE reads into MiXCR, producing one record per CDR3 protein. The table records roughly 68,000 distinct CDR3 sequences, about 19% of them present only once. The chain uses TRBV7-6 and TRBJ2-1; 8 bases line up with TRBD2. Sequenced input: CD4+ T cells from blood. This TCR derives from a human donor in good health. The CDR3 here is CASSQERELYNEQFF. CDR3 in DNA: TGTGCCAGCAGCCAAGAGCGGGAGCTGTACAATGAGCAGTTCTTC.